Below, 12 T cell receptor beta chains from the same sample are listed, as sequenced in a study of blood T cells in healthy people across ages. Primed by a sample-barcoded 5' primer and a J-beta primer mix, a second PCR proceeded for about 7 to 11 cycles. TCRdb analysed the 5' RACE reads with MiXCR anew, one entry per CDR3 protein. The sample has about 1 million distinct CDR3 sequences, around 43% seen once. Sample: blood. All receptors come from a woman between 55 and 75 years old in good health.

J is TRBJ2-1 and V is TRBV24-1; a weak D match, TRBD2 (6 bases). The V gene lost 5 bases and the J gene lost 5 bases, with 18 bases spanning the gap. The CDR3 length is 16 residues. Germline V gene sequence: CDR1 KGHDR, CDR2 SFDVKD. The CDR3 DNA is TGTGCCACCAGTGGGATAAGGGAGGCCCGTGACAATGAGCAGTTCTTC. Translating gives CATSGIREARDNEQFF.

In its sample, this clonotype was seen a few times. Here the CDR3 DNA reads TGCAGCGCAGCGGTAGGGGTCCTAGCGGGAGGGTATTACGAGCAGTACTTC. It translates to CSAAVGVLAGGYYEQYF. The chain has TRBV20-1 and TRBJ2-5; TRBD2 matches 12 bases. The J call is uncertain, as TRBJ2-7 better fits the DNA end. Germline V lookup: CDR1 DFQATT, CDR2 SNEGSKA (reference sequence). This CDR3 is built from 17 residues.

Ten or more counts support this clonotype. This sequence joins TRBV4-2 and TRBJ2-7, with 9 bases aligning to TRBD2. From germline, CDR1 is LGHNA and CDR2 YNFKEQ. Losses at the gene ends were 1 base for V and 2 bases for J; bases not matched to a gene: 6. This CDR3 has 16 residues. The CDR3: CASSQGPSGATYEQYF. Written as DNA, the CDR3 is TGTGCCAGCAGCCAAGGGCCTAGCGGGGCAACCTACGAGCAGTACTTC.

There are a few counts of this clonotype. The chain has TRBV7-9 and TRBJ2-7; the match to TRBD1 covers 7 bases. This CDR3 has 15 residues. Losses at the gene ends were 1 base for V and 3 bases for J; bases not matched to a gene: 6. Germline CDR1 and CDR2: SEHNR and FQNEAQ (reference sequence). The CDR3 coding sequence is TGTGCCAGCAGCTTAGTAGCGACAGGGAACTACGAGCAGTACTTC. Residues: CASSLVATGNYEQYF.

The sample holds one count of this clonotype. V and J are TRBV14 and TRBJ1-4; D unresolved. This CDR3 region has 13 residues. The germline V gene has CDR1 SGHDN and CDR2 FVKESK. Between the trimmed V and J ends, which lost 3 bases and 6 bases, there was a span of 8 bases. In DNA, the CDR3 is TGTGCCAGCAGCCAGTGGGTTGATGAAAAACTGTTTTTT. Translated: CASSQWVDEKLFF.

This clonotype was counted only a few times. The chain employs TRBV20-1 and TRBJ2-5; D call uncertain. V dropped 4 bases and J dropped 7 bases, with 10 bases sitting between them. Germline V lookup: CDR1 DFQATT, CDR2 SNEGSKA (reference sequence). This CDR3 is built from 11 residues. The CDR3: CSATLSGTQYF. CDR3 DNA sequence: TGCAGTGCTACCTTGTCGGGGACCCAGTACTTC.

This clonotype was seen more than once but under ten times. This chain uses TRBV20-1 with TRBJ2-3; 8 nucleotides line up with TRBD2. This CDR3 has 13 residues. The germline V gene has CDR1 DFQATT and CDR2 SNEGSKA (reference sequence). CDR3: CSLRGLAGDTQYF. CDR3 bases: TGCAGCCTCCGAGGGCTAGCGGGAGATACGCAGTATTTT.

Only a few counts were recorded for this clonotype. V usage is TRBV6-5 and J usage is TRBJ1-2, with D perhaps TRBD1 (5 bases). The V and J ends lost 7 bases and 8 bases respectively, with 17 bases between them. From germline, CDR1 is MNHEY and CDR2 SVGAGI. There are 13 residues in the CDR3. The CDR3, as DNA: TGTGCCAGCACCGGGGGACCCAACTCGGGCTACACCTTC. This codes for CASTGGPNSGYTF.

Turning to this clonotype: Germline and junction disagree at one end, which may indicate a read error. The V gene is TRBV6-1, the J gene TRBJ1-3, with TRBD1 identical over 10 bases. Per germline, CDR1 MNHNS and CDR2 SASEGT. The CDR3 loop spans 17 amino acids. CDR3: CAGSARDRGRPGNTIYF. The CDR3 DNA follows: TGTGCCGGCAGTGCCAGGGACAGGGGAAGACCTGGAAACACCATATATTTT.

This clonotype was seen only a few times. The V and J genes are TRBV27 and TRBJ1-4; D not resolved. CDR3 length equals 14 residues. Germline loops: CDR1 MNHEY, CDR2 SMNVEV (reference sequence). The V gene lost 3 bases and the J gene lost 6 bases, with 11 bases spanning the gap. The CDR3 DNA is TGTGCCAGCAGTTTCCGAGGATCGTATGAAAAACTGTTTTTT. Protein: CASSFRGSYEKLFF.

The chain uses TRBV27 and TRBJ2-1; 10 bases map to TRBD2. Germline CDR1 reads MNHEY; CDR2 reads SMNVEV (reference sequence). The junction had 6 bases not matched to a gene; V was cut back by 4 bases and J by 6 bases. CDR3 length: 15 amino acids. CDR3 loop: CASSSKREGRNEQFF. CDR3 nucleotides: TGTGCCAGCAGTTCAAAGCGGGAGGGTCGCAATGAGCAGTTCTTC.

This clonotype was observed a handful of times. DNA for the CDR3: TGTGCCAGCAGTTTAGTCCTCACAACAACTAATGAAAAACTGTTTTTT. Protein product: CASSLVLTTTNEKLFF. The chain is built from TRBV12-3 or TRBV12-4 and TRBJ1-4; D not certain. The CDR3 is 16 residues long. The V and J ends lost 1 base and 0 bases respectively, with 9 bases between them.